Listed below are T cell receptor beta chains from one sample, sequenced in a study of blood T cell repertoires in COVID-19. Only in-frame clones appear in the TCRdb table, and some are missing; sequencing was by immunoSEQ multiplex PCR. The sample lists fewer than 250,000 clones, 70% to 90% occurring once. The source material was peripheral blood. These TCRs come from a woman in her 70s with active or convalescent COVID-19. CDR3s include the opening cysteine and the closing phenylalanine or tryptophan. D genes are given only for firm matches. Some rows mark clone size as missing; the rest say once, few, many or name a class of expanded clone.

j_call: TRBJ2-5; v_call: TRBV5-1; d_call: TRBD2; clone_size: .; cdr3_aa: CASSSGSGRAQETQYF; cdr3_nt: TGCGCCAGCAGTTCAGGTAGCGGGAGGGCCCAAGAGACCCAGTACTTC
j_call: TRBJ2-7; v_call: TRBV28; d_call: TRBD1; clone_size: .; cdr3_aa: CASSPQGAGSYEQYF; cdr3_nt: TGTGCCAGCAGTCCACAGGGGGCGGGATCCTACGAGCAGTACTTC
j_call: TRBJ2-1; v_call: TRBV14; d_call: TRBD1; clone_size: .; cdr3_aa: CASSVRQGASSSYNEQFF; cdr3_nt: TGTGCCAGCAGCGTTAGACAGGGAGCCTCCAGCTCCTACAATGAGCAGTTCTTC
j_call: TRBJ2-6; v_call: TRBV5-1; d_call: .; clone_size: .; cdr3_aa: CASSSSVGASGANVLTF; cdr3_nt: TGCGCCAGCAGCTCATCCGTGGGGGCCTCTGGGGCCAACGTCCTGACTTTC
j_call: TRBJ2-3; v_call: TRBV5-1; d_call: TRBD1; clone_size: .; cdr3_aa: CASSLGLAGGDTQYF; cdr3_nt: TGCGCCAGCAGCTTAGGGTTGGCAGGGGGTGATACGCAGTATTTT
j_call: TRBJ2-3; v_call: TRBV12-3/TRBV12-4; d_call: .; clone_size: .; cdr3_aa: CASSLGRSDTQYF; cdr3_nt: TGTGCCAGCAGTTTAGGGCGGAGTGATACGCAGTATTTT
j_call: TRBJ1-1; v_call: TRBV6-5; d_call: TRBD1; clone_size: .; cdr3_aa: CASSYGRGHTEAFF; cdr3_nt: TGTGCCAGCAGTTACGGCAGGGGGCACACTGAAGCTTTCTTT
j_call: TRBJ1-3; v_call: TRBV5-1; d_call: TRBD1; clone_size: .; cdr3_aa: CASRNPGTGGNTIYF; cdr3_nt: TGCGCCAGCAGGAACCCGGGGACAGGGGGAAACACCATATATTTT
j_call: TRBJ1-2; v_call: TRBV6-1; d_call: TRBD1; clone_size: .; cdr3_aa: CASSEGQGASGYTF; cdr3_nt: TGTGCCAGCAGTGAAGGACAGGGGGCTTCTGGCTACACCTTC
j_call: TRBJ2-1; v_call: TRBV14; d_call: TRBD1; clone_size: .; cdr3_aa: CASSQEMGTGVYNEQFF; cdr3_nt: TGTGCCAGCAGCCAAGAGATGGGGACAGGGGTCTACAATGAGCAGTTCTTC
j_call: TRBJ2-5; v_call: TRBV7-3; d_call: .; clone_size: once; cdr3_aa: CASSLTRRGGQETQYF; cdr3_nt: TGTGCCAGCAGCTTAACCCGCCGTGGGGGGCAAGAGACCCAGTACTTC
j_call: TRBJ1-1; v_call: TRBV23-1; d_call: TRBD1; clone_size: .; cdr3_aa: CASSQGCRQGDRTEAFF; cdr3_nt: TGCGCCAGCAGTCAAGGGTGCAGACAGGGGGATAGGACTGAAGCTTTCTTT
j_call: TRBJ1-1; v_call: TRBV4-1; d_call: .; clone_size: .; cdr3_aa: CASSQAWNTEAFF; cdr3_nt: TGCGCCAGTAGCCAAGCGTGGAACACTGAAGCTTTCTTT
j_call: TRBJ1-1; v_call: TRBV19; d_call: .; clone_size: few; cdr3_aa: CASSTGEGNTEAFF; cdr3_nt: TGTGCCAGTAGTACGGGGGAGGGTAACACTGAAGCTTTCTTT
j_call: TRBJ2-1; v_call: TRBV7-2; d_call: .; clone_size: .; cdr3_aa: CASSTYNEQFF; cdr3_nt: TGTGCCAGCAGCACATACAATGAGCAGTTCTTC
j_call: TRBJ2-5; v_call: TRBV5-1; d_call: TRBD2; clone_size: .; cdr3_aa: CASSLGLAGEVETQYF; cdr3_nt: TGCGCCAGCAGCCTCGGACTAGCGGGGGAAGTAGAGACCCAGTACTTC
j_call: TRBJ1-5; v_call: TRBV7-9; d_call: TRBD1; clone_size: .; cdr3_aa: CASAGDRGQPQHF; cdr3_nt: TGTGCCAGCGCTGGGGACAGGGGTCAGCCCCAGCATTTT
j_call: TRBJ1-1; v_call: TRBV19; d_call: .; clone_size: once; cdr3_aa: CASSERGGTEAFF; cdr3_nt: TGTGCCAGTAGTGAGCGGGGGGGCACTGAAGCTTTCTTT
j_call: TRBJ2-1; v_call: TRBV5-1; d_call: TRBD2; clone_size: .; cdr3_aa: CASSINSGGHGNNEQFF; cdr3_nt: TGCGCCAGCAGTATTAATAGCGGGGGGCATGGGAACAATGAGCAGTTCTTC
j_call: TRBJ1-4; v_call: TRBV2; d_call: .; clone_size: .; cdr3_aa: CASSDGARRVEKLFF; cdr3_nt: TGTGCCAGCAGCGATGGGGCCAGAAGGGTAGAAAAACTGTTTTTT